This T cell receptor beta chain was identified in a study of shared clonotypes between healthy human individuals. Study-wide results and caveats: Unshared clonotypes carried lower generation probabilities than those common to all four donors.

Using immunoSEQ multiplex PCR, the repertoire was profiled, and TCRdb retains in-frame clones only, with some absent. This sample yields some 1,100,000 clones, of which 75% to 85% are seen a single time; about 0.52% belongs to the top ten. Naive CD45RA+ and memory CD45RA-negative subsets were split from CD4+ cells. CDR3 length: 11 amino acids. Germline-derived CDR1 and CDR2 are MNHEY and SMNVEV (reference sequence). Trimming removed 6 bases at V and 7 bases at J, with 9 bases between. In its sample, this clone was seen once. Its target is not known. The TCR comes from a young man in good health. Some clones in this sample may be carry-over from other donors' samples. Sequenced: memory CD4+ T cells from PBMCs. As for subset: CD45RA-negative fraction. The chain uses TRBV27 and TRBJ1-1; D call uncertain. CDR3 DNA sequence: TGTGCCAGCAGAATGCGGGATGAAGCTTTCTTT. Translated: CASRMRDEAFF.